This T cell receptor beta chain was found in a study of regulatory T cells in long-lasting Graves disease. General observations from the study: Persistent Graves' patients had lower TCR diversity than newly diagnosed ones.

As for this clonotype: Its antigen is unidentified.

Noted time point: persistent/refractory GD, antithyroid drugs over 5 years with positive TRAb. The authors made the TCR library using RNA they extracted from PBMCs. Patients were from an endocrinology department in Xi'an, China. Sequencing libraries for TCR beta were prepared with iRepertoire HTBI primers and Arm-PCR of CDR3 regions. TCRdb passed the multiplex PCR reads through MiXCR, listing each CDR3 protein once. Of around 460,000 distinct CDR3 sequences listed, about 22% were seen once; the top ten hold less than 9%. The sequence came from a female donor with Graves disease. The material sequenced was peripheral blood mononuclear cells (PBMCs), taken when the disease was refractory, from a patient treated with antithyroid drugs.

CDR3 coding DNA: TGTGCCAGCAGGGGACCGGGAGGCTATACGCAGTATTTT. As protein: CASRGPGGYTQYF. The V call is TRBV2, the J call TRBJ2-3; TRBD2 matches 7 bases. Germline V lookup: CDR1 SNHLY, CDR2 FYNNEI. With V trimmed by 6 bases and J by 7 bases, 7 bases remained unmatched. The CDR3 contains 13 residues.